This is a list of T cell receptor beta chains from one sample in a study of T cell responses to AZD1222 COVID-19 vaccine. Profiling relied on immunoSEQ multiplex PCR, and the TCRdb table lists in-frame clones only, not all of them. Of some 150,000 clones in the sample, over 80% were seen once. The sequences come from peripheral blood, collected 28 days after the second dose of the MenACWY control vaccine. The receptors derive from an adult who received the MenACWY meningococcal vaccine as a control. CDR3s include the opening cysteine and the closing phenylalanine or tryptophan. Fields, in order: clone size, V gene, J gene, D gene, CDR3 protein, CDR3 DNA. A D gene is named only where the DNA matches it firmly. Some rows mark clone size as missing; the rest say once, few, many or name a class of expanded clone.

.	TRBV18	TRBJ1-3	.	CASSPSSGNTIYF	TGTGCCAGCTCACCTTCCTCTGGAAACACCATATATTTT
.	TRBV18	TRBJ2-1	TRBD2	CASSPRETSGSNEQFF	TGTGCCAGCTCACCACGTGAGACTAGCGGGAGCAATGAGCAGTTCTTC
.	TRBV30	TRBJ1-4	.	CAWRLRGQVNEKLFF	TGTGCCTGGAGATTACGGGGGCAAGTCAATGAAAAACTGTTTTTT
.	TRBV5-1	TRBJ1-1	.	CASSSGVNTEAFF	TGCGCCAGCAGCTCGGGGGTGAACACTGAAGCTTTCTTT
.	TRBV5-1	TRBJ2-1	TRBD2	CASSLREREPYNEQFF	TGCGCCAGCAGCTTGAGAGAGCGGGAACCCTACAATGAGCAGTTCTTC
.	TRBV30	TRBJ2-2	TRBD2	CAWSWASGSWYTGELFF	TGTGCCTGGAGTTGGGCTAGCGGGAGTTGGTACACCGGGGAGCTGTTTTTT
.	TRBV11-3	TRBJ2-7	TRBD2	CASSPRLAGTDEQYF	TGTGCCAGCAGCCCTCGACTAGCGGGAACCGACGAGCAGTACTTC
.	TRBV11-2	TRBJ2-3	TRBD2	CASSSFWGSGRGLDTQYF	TGTGCCAGCAGCTCCTTTTGGGGTAGCGGGAGGGGTCTCGATACGCAGTATTTT
.	TRBV9	TRBJ2-2	.	CASSVDLYTGELFF	TGTGCCAGCAGCGTTGACTTATACACCGGGGAGCTGTTTTTT
.	TRBV19	TRBJ1-4	.	CASSDWAYNEKLFF	TGTGCCAGTTCCGACTGGGCCTATAATGAAAAACTGTTTTTT
.	TRBV20-1	TRBJ1-2	.	CSTPANYGYTF	TGCTCCACCCCAGCTAACTATGGCTACACCTTC
few	TRBV6-5	TRBJ1-5	.	CASSGITSYNQPQHF	TGTGCCAGCTCAGGGATCACTTCGTACAATCAGCCCCAGCATTTT
.	TRBV19	TRBJ2-7	.	CASIARGINEQYF	TGTGCCAGTATAGCCAGGGGAATCAACGAGCAGTACTTC
.	TRBV7-2	TRBJ2-1	TRBD2	CASKSVASGPNEQFF	TGTGCCAGCAAATCCGTGGCTAGCGGCCCCAATGAGCAGTTCTTC
.	TRBV5-5	TRBJ2-2	.	CASSLMNRQNTGELFF	TGTGCCAGCAGCTTAATGAACAGGCAGAACACCGGGGAGCTGTTTTTT
.	TRBV10-1	TRBJ2-3	TRBD2	CASTLAGEEDTQYF	TGCGCCAGCACCTTAGCGGGAGAAGAAGATACGCAGTATTTT
.	TRBV9	TRBJ1-3	TRBD1	CASSIGQEVNTIYF	TGTGCCAGCAGCATCGGACAGGAGGTAAACACCATATATTTT
.	TRBV6-5	TRBJ2-7	TRBD1	CASKGTVYEQYF	TGTGCCAGCAAGGGGACAGTATACGAGCAGTACTTC
.	TRBV7-2	TRBJ1-6	.	CASSFASGTNNSPLHF	TGTGCCAGCAGCTTTGCCTCCGGGACTAATAATTCACCCCTCCACTTT
.	TRBV28	TRBJ1-4	.	CASSRADLPSEKLFF	TGTGCCAGCAGCCGGGCGGACCTCCCTTCCGAAAAACTGTTTTTT
.	TRBV5-1	TRBJ2-5	.	CASSLVLGGETQYF	TGCGCCAGCAGCTTGGTGTTGGGGGGTGAGACCCAGTACTTC
once	TRBV29-1	TRBJ2-7	.	CSVEKRGDYSYEQYF	TGCAGCGTTGAAAAAAGGGGGGACTACTCTTACGAGCAGTACTTC
.	TRBV7-9	TRBJ1-6	TRBD1	CASSLETGAHSPLHF	TGTGCCAGCAGCTTAGAGACAGGGGCCCATTCACCCCTCCACTTT
once	TRBV25-1	TRBJ1-5	.	CASTPGGGQPQHF	TGTGCCAGCACTCCCGGAGGGGGTCAGCCCCAGCATTTT
.	TRBV29-1	TRBJ2-7	TRBD1	CSVMGQRHNYEQYF	TGCAGCGTTATGGGACAGAGACATAACTACGAGCAGTACTTC
.	TRBV27	TRBJ1-1	.	CASKTSAKAFF	TGTGCCAGCAAAACATCCGCCAAGGCTTTCTTT
.	TRBV7-2	TRBJ2-2	.	CASSPSLGLGGELFF	TGTGCCAGCAGCCCTTCACTAGGACTGGGCGGGGAGCTGTTTTTT
.	TRBV5-6	TRBJ1-2	.	CASSLAAGEGYTF	TGTGCCAGCAGCTTGGCAGCAGGGGAAGGCTACACCTTC
once	TRBV15	TRBJ2-3	.	CATSRDQQTDTQYF	TGTGCCACCAGCAGAGATCAGCAGACAGATACGCAGTATTTT
.	TRBV6-5	TRBJ2-1	TRBD2	CASGGVIGEFF	TGTGCCAGCGGGGGGGTAATCGGCGAGTTCTTC
.	TRBV29-1	TRBJ1-2	.	CSVGADPNYGYTF	TGCAGCGTGGGGGCCGACCCTAACTATGGCTACACCTTC
.	TRBV28	TRBJ1-5	.	CASSESDGDQPQHF	TGTGCCAGCAGTGAGTCGGACGGGGATCAGCCCCAGCATTTT
.	TRBV13	TRBJ1-1	.	CASSQEGKNTEAFF	TGTGCCAGCAGTCAGGAGGGCAAGAACACTGAAGCTTTCTTT
.	TRBV18	TRBJ1-4	.	CASSRVATNEKLFF	TGTGCCAGCTCACGCGTTGCAACTAATGAAAAACTGTTTTTT
.	TRBV7-9	TRBJ1-6	.	CASSLTSGGNNSPLHF	TGTGCCAGCAGCTTAACTTCCGGTGGGAATAATTCACCCCTCCACTTT
.	TRBV30	TRBJ1-5	.	CAWSNQGGQPQHF	TGTGCCTGGAGTAACCAGGGAGGACAGCCCCAGCATTTT